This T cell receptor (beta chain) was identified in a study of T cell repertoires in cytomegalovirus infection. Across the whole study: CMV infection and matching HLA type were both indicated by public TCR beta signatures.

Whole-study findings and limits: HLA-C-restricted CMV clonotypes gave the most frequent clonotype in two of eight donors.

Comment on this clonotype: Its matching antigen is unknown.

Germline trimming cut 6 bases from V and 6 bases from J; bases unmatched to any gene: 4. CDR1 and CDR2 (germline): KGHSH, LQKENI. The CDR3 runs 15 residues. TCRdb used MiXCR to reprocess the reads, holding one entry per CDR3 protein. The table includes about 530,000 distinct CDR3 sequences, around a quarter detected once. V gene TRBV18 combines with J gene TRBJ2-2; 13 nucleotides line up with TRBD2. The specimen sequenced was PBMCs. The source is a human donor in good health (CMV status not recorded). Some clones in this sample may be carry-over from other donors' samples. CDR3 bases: TGTGCCAGCTCGCGGACTAGCGGGAGCCCCGGGGAGCTGTTTTTT. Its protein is CASSRTSGSPGELFF.